These 10 T cell receptor beta chains originate from one sample sequenced in a study of shared clonotypes between healthy human individuals. The method was immunoSEQ multiplex PCR; TCRdb's version includes in-frame clones alone and lacks a portion of them. The sample carries roughly 2.2 million clones, under 95% recorded once. Sequencing was performed on naive CD4+ T cells from PBMCs. Subset noted: CD45RA+ positively selected. The receptor source for this set is a man younger than 35 in good health. Some clones in this sample may be carry-over from other donors' samples.

The V call is TRBV30, the J call TRBJ2-2, with a possible D match to TRBD2 (6 bases). Germline V gene data show CDR1 as GTSNPN and CDR2 as SVGIG (reference sequence). This CDR3 is 15 amino acids long. V was cut by 2 bases and J by 8 bases, with 18 bases left in between. CDR3 residues: CAWSSTSTRKGELFF. The CDR3 DNA reads as TGTGCCTGGAGTTCGACTAGTACGAGGAAGGGGGAGCTGTTTTTT.

A single count supports this clone. At the DNA level, this CDR3 is encoded by other sequences in the same sample as well. This chain joins TRBV28 and TRBJ2-7, with D possibly TRBD1 on 6 matching bases. V lost 3 bases and J 2 bases, leaving 8 bases between the germline ends. CDR1 is MDHEN and CDR2 is SYDVKM in the germline V gene. The CDR3 is 13 amino acids. The CDR3 sequence: CASSFYRAYEQYF. The CDR3 DNA sequence: TGTGCCAGCAGTTTTTACAGGGCCTACGAGCAGTACTTC.

J is TRBJ1-5 and V is TRBV29-1; D unresolved. Per the germline V gene, CDR1 is SQVTM and CDR2 is ANQGSEA. The V end was cut by 1 base, the J end by 7 bases, with 11 bases between. The CDR3 covers 13 residues. The CDR3 region is CSVEVGLGQPQHF. For the CDR3, the DNA is TGCAGCGTTGAAGTGGGGTTGGGGCAGCCCCAGCATTTT.

Here the CDR3 DNA reads TGTGCCAGCAGCGGCGGGACTAGCGGGATCTTATACACAGATACGCAGTATTTT. Translating gives CASSGGTSGILYTDTQYF. This chain connects TRBV9 to TRBJ2-3, with 13 bases lining up with TRBD2. The CDR3 is 18 amino acids. V was clipped by 3 bases and J by 2 bases; unmatched bases: 9. Germline loops: CDR1 SGDLS, CDR2 YYNGEE. Full variable domain (outside the CDR3, taken from reference TRBV9 and TRBJ2-3): DSGVTQTPKHLITATGQRVTLRCSPRSGDLSVYWYQQSLDQGLQFLIQYYNGEERAKGNILERFSAQQFPDLHSELNLSSLELGDSALYFCASSGGTSGILYTDTQYFGPGTRLTVL.

About this clone: The sample has other DNA sequences that encode this CDR3 too. The rearrangement joins TRBV28 to TRBJ2-1, with TRBD2 matching over 10 bases. This CDR3 comprises 15 residues. Germline CDR1 is MDHEN and CDR2 is SYDVKM. V trimming: 1 base; J trimming: 4 bases; junction bases outside the gene matches: 1. DNA for the CDR3: TGTGCCAGCAGTTTATCTAGCGGGAGTTACAATGAGCAGTTCTTC. Its translation is CASSLSSGSYNEQFF.

V is TRBV2 and J is TRBJ1-5; possibly TRBD1 for D (5 bases). Per the germline V gene, CDR1 is SNHLY and CDR2 is FYNNEI. The CDR3 totals 14 residues. Trimming shortened V by 0 bases and J by 8 bases, and 11 bases separated the two germline ends. The CDR3 loop is CASSEAWGYKPQHF. CDR3 nucleotide sequence: TGTGCCAGCAGTGAAGCGTGGGGGTACAAGCCCCAGCATTTT.

The genes are TRBV7-9 and TRBJ2-2, with D maybe TRBD2 (5 bases). Germline loops: CDR1 SEHNR, CDR2 FQNEAQ (reference sequence). The CDR3 runs to 13 residues. V was pared by 7 bases and J by 3 bases, with 9 bases between. For the CDR3, the DNA is TGTGCCAGCAAAACTAGGGACACCGGGGAGCTGTTTTTT. It is translated as CASKTRDTGELFF.

The chain has TRBV2 and TRBJ2-3; D is unresolved. The CDR3 is 14 amino acids. Between the trimmed V and J ends, which lost 3 bases and 8 bases, there was a span of 15 bases. CDR1 is SNHLY and CDR2 is FYNNEI in the germline V gene. The CDR3 region has the DNA TGTGCCAGCAGTGATGTGTCGGGCTCGGGTACGCAGTATTTT. It specifies CASSDVSGSGTQYF. Full variable domain (rest looked up from reference TRBV2 and TRBJ2-3): EPEVTQTPSHQVTQMGQEVILRCVPISNHLYFYWYRQILGQKVEFLVSFYNNEISEKSEIFDDQFSVERPDGSNFTLKIRSTKLEDSAMYFCASSDVSGSGTQYFGPGTRLTVL.

The chain carries TRBV5-1 and TRBJ2-5; 9 positions match TRBD1. CDR1 SGHRS and CDR2 YFSETQ come from the germline V gene. V lost 8 bases, J lost 5 bases, and 13 bases stayed unmatched. The CDR3 spans 15 residues. DNA for the CDR3: TGCGCCAGTAAATTAGGAACGGGACAGGGTGAGACCCAGTACTTC. This translates into CASKLGTGQGETQYF.

This clone has only a few counts. The chain joins TRBV5-4 to TRBJ1-3, with 8 bases aligning to TRBD1. This CDR3 spans 15 amino acids. V lost 3 bases to trimming and J lost 2 bases; unmatched junction nucleotides: 4. The germline gives CDR1 SGHNT, CDR2 YYREEE (reference sequence). CDR3 sequence: CASSSGQGTGNTIYF. In DNA form, the CDR3 reads TGTGCCAGCAGCTCTGGACAGGGTACTGGAAACACCATATATTTT.